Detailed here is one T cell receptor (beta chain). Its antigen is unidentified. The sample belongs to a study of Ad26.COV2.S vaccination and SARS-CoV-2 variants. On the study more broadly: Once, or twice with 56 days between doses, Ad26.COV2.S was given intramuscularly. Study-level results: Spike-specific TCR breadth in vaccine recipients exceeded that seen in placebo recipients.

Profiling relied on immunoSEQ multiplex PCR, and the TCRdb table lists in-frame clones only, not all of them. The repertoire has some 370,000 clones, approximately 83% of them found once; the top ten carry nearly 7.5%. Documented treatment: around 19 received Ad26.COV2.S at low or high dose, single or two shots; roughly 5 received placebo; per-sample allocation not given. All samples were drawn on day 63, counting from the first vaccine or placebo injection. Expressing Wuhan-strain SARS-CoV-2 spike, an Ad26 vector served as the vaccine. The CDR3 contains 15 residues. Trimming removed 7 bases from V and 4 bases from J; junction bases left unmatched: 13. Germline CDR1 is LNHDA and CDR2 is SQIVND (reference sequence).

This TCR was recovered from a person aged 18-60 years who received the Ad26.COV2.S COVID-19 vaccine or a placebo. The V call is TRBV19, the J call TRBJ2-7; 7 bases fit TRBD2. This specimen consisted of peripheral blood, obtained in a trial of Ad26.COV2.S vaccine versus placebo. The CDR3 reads CASTHPGGRAYEQYF. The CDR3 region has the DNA TGTGCCAGTACCCACCCGGGAGGCAGGGCGTACGAGCAGTACTTC.